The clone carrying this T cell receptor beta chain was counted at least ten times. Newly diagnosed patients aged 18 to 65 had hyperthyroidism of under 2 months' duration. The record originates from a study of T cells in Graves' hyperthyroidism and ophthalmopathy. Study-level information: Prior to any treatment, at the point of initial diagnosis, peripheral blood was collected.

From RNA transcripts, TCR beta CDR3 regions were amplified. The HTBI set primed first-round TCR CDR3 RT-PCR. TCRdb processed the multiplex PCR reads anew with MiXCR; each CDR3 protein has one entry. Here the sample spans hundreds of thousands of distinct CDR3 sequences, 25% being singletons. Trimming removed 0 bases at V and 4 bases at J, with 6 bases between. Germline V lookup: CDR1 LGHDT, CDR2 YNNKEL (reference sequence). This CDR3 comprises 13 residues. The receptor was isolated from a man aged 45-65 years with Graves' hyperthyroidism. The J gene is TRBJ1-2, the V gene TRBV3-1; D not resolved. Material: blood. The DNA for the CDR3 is TGTGCCAGCAGCCAAGATGGGAGCTATGGCTACACCTTC. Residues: CASSQDGSYGYTF.